A single sample is the source of the 17 T cell receptor beta chains below, sequenced in a study of cytomegalovirus exposure and HLA in healthy donors. The PCR used 60 Vbeta and 13 Jbeta primers. Here immunoSEQ multiplex PCR was the method, and the copy in TCRdb shows in-frame clones only, minus some. Of 90,000 to 100,000 clones in the sample, about two thirds were seen once. The source material was PBMCs. These receptors all stem from a boy younger than 18 in good health and CMV-seropositive.

This chain connects TRBV30 to TRBJ2-7; TRBD1 agrees at 7 bases. V shed 2 bases and J 6 bases; nucleotides not matched to a gene: 13. CDR3 length: 15 residues. CDR1 is GTSNPN, CDR2 SVGIG, per germline (reference sequence). The CDR3 reads CAWSPPEGASREQYF. The CDR3 nucleotides read TGTGCCTGGAGTCCCCCAGAGGGGGCATCTCGCGAGCAGTACTTC.

This chain joins TRBV7-6 and TRBJ2-2; D is ambiguous. Deletions cut 5 bases from V and 5 bases from J, with 3 bases between. CDR1 and CDR2 from the germline V gene are SGHVS and FNYEAQ. The CDR3 extends over 11 amino acids. The CDR3: CASSQTGELFF. CDR3 coding DNA: TGTGCCAGCAGCCAGACCGGGGAGCTGTTTTTT.

The chain joins TRBV6-5 to TRBJ1-1; the match to TRBD1 covers 10 bases. CDR1 is MNHEY, CDR2 SVGAGI, per germline. The CDR3 loop spans 15 amino acids. V shed 6 bases, J shed 7 bases, and the junction held 11 bases outside the gene matches. The CDR3 loop reads CASSSTVTGGGEAFF. The DNA of the CDR3 is TGTGCCAGCAGCTCTACCGTGACAGGGGGCGGTGAAGCTTTCTTT.

V is TRBV6-5 and J is TRBJ2-7, with 10 bases matching TRBD1. V was clipped by 5 bases and J by 1 base; unmatched bases: 2. Germline CDR1 reads MNHEY; CDR2 reads SVGAGI. The CDR3 has 14 residues. The CDR3 loop is CASSRQGASYEQYF. The CDR3 bases are TGTGCCAGCAGTCGACAGGGGGCTTCCTACGAGCAGTACTTC.

The genes are TRBV5-1 and TRBJ1-4; D is unclear. This CDR3 is 14 amino acids long. Trimming took 7 bases from V and 0 from J, leaving 10 bases between them. The germline V gene has CDR1 SGHRS and CDR2 YFSETQ. CDR3 amino acids: CASSPDSTNEKLFF. The CDR3, as DNA: TGCGCCAGCTCCCCGGACTCAACTAATGAAAAACTGTTTTTT. The full variable domain, in which reference TRBV5-1 and TRBJ1-4 provide the parts outside the CDR3, is KAGVTQTPRYLIKTRGQQVTLSCSPISGHRSVSWYQQTPGQGLQFLFEYFSETQRNKGNFPGRFSGRQFSNSRSEMNVSTLELGDSALYLCASSPDSTNEKLFFGSGTQLSVL.

This chain uses TRBV29-1 with TRBJ2-5; D perhaps matches TRBD2 (7 bases). Looked up from germline, CDR1 is SQVTM and CDR2 is ANQGSEA. V lost 7 bases, J lost 2 bases, and 17 bases lay in between. This CDR3 comprises 14 residues. This chain's CDR3 is CSAGGAGDQETQYF. The CDR3 DNA reads as TGCAGCGCTGGGGGGGCAGGGGATCAAGAGACCCAGTACTTC.

The chain couples TRBV12-5 to TRBJ1-2, with 7 bases that match TRBD1. J lost 4 bases, V lost 0 bases, and 11 bases had no gene match. Germline CDR1 is LGHNT and CDR2 is FRNRAP. This CDR3 contains 17 residues. The CDR3 reads CASGLVRDRSGSYGYTF. CDR3 nucleotides: TGTGCTAGTGGTTTGGTTCGGGACAGATCGGGTTCCTATGGCTACACCTTC.

This clone showed up just once. This chain uses TRBV6-1 with TRBJ2-5, with 10 bases aligning to TRBD1. J was trimmed by 7 bases and V by 2 bases; bases with no gene match: 7. The CDR3 contains 15 residues. Germline V gene data show CDR1 as MNHNS and CDR2 as SASEGT. The CDR3 region has the DNA TGTGCCAGCAGTGAAAGGGACAGGGGTTTTGTGACCCAGTACTTC. Its protein is CASSERDRGFVTQYF.

This clone has only a few counts. The rearrangement uses TRBV2 and TRBJ1-6; 9 bases are shared with TRBD1. With V trimmed by 5 bases and J by 8 bases, 4 bases remained unmatched. Germline CDR1 reads SNHLY; CDR2 reads FYNNEI. CDR3 length equals 14 residues. The CDR3 DNA follows: TGTGCCAGCAGTCGCACAGGGGGCGATTCACCCCTCCACTTT. This encodes CASSRTGGDSPLHF.

The rearrangement uses TRBV7-9 and TRBJ1-1, with unresolved D. This CDR3 is built from 12 residues. Germline V gene data show CDR1 as SEHNR and CDR2 as FQNEAQ (reference sequence). With 2 bases removed from V and 8 bases from J, the gap between germline ends came to 9 bases. The CDR3 DNA reads as TGTGCCAGCAGCTTACCCCCGGTAGAAGCTTTCTTT. Its protein product is CASSLPPVEAFF.

The V call is TRBV18, the J call TRBJ2-7, with D possibly matching TRBD1 (5 bases). CDR1 is KGHSH, CDR2 LQKENI, per germline. This CDR3 is 12 amino acids long. Trimming removed 4 bases from V and 2 bases from J, with 6 bases in between. The CDR3 spells CASSQDTYEQYF. The CDR3 nucleotides are TGTGCCAGCTCACAGGACACCTACGAGCAGTACTTC.

The V gene is TRBV7-8, the J gene TRBJ2-1, with 13 bases lining up with TRBD2. Looked up from germline, CDR1 is SGHVS and CDR2 is FQNEAQ. V shed 5 bases and J 1 base; nucleotides not matched to a gene: 5. The CDR3 totals 17 residues. The CDR3 protein is CASSRRTSGSSYNEQFF. CDR3 nucleotides: TGTGCCAGCAGCCGACGGACTAGCGGGAGTTCCTACAATGAGCAGTTCTTC.

The V gene is TRBV6-5, the J gene TRBJ1-2; D may be TRBD1 (6 bases). This CDR3 region has 13 residues. CDR1 and CDR2 (germline): MNHEY, SVGAGI. Trimming removed 5 bases from V and 8 bases from J, with 15 bases in between. CDR3 sequence reads: CASSRDILRGYTF. Written as DNA, the CDR3 is TGTGCCAGCAGTCGGGACATCCTTAGGGGCTACACCTTC.

This clone has a handful of counts. At one of its ends the junction is not consistent with the germline gene, which may arise from a read error. V gene TRBV7-9 combines with J gene TRBJ2-2; no definite D call. Looked up from germline, CDR1 is SEHNR and CDR2 is FQNEAQ (reference sequence). CDR3 size: 14 residues. This chain's CDR3 is CSSSLNSNTGELFF. CDR3 DNA: TGTTCCAGCAGCTTAAACTCTAACACCGGGGAGCTGTTTTTT.

The rearrangement joins TRBV2 to TRBJ1-4; 7 bases match TRBD1. The trim removed 1 base at V and 10 bases at J, leaving 9 bases unmatched. The germline gives CDR1 SNHLY, CDR2 FYNNEI. The CDR3 has 15 amino acids. This CDR3 is CASSEVGGQMGKLFF. The CDR3 DNA sequence: TGTGCCAGCAGTGAAGTCGGGGGACAGATGGGAAAACTGTTTTTT.

The rearrangement links TRBV2 to TRBJ2-5; 9 bases match TRBD2. Per the germline V gene, CDR1 is SNHLY and CDR2 is FYNNEI. With 8 bases clipped from V and 5 bases from J, the junction kept 12 bases outside the gene matches. CDR3 size: 15 residues. This CDR3 reads CASSFFSGSSETQYF. The CDR3 region has the DNA TGTGCCAGCTCCTTCTTTAGCGGGAGTTCTGAGACCCAGTACTTC.

The chain links TRBV5-6 to TRBJ2-5; D is perhaps TRBD2 (6 bases). V dropped 1 base and J dropped 0 bases, with 13 bases sitting between them. The germline gives CDR1 SGHDT, CDR2 YYEEEE. The CDR3 has 16 amino acids. CDR3 nucleotides: TGTGCCAGCAGCTTGAGTTTGGGCGGGAACCAAGAGACCCAGTACTTC. This sequence encodes CASSLSLGGNQETQYF.